Sequencing of this T cell receptor (beta chain) was carried out in a study of control samples from healthy donors and cancer patients. Produced via immunoSEQ multiplex PCR; TCRdb's table is partial and in-frame only. This repertoire shows about 160,000 clones, roughly 90% found once; its top ten account for more than 10%. The germline V gene encodes CDR1 SGHDT and CDR2 YYEEEE. This CDR3 is built from 15 residues. Trimming removed 5 bases at V and 5 bases at J, with 17 bases between. The clonotype comes from a man younger than 45 in good health. The chain recombines TRBV5-6 with TRBJ2-4, with D possibly being TRBD2 (5 bases). Specimen: blood. Written as DNA, the CDR3 is TGTGCCAGCAGTAAAGGTGTGGCGCGGGAAAACATTCAGTACTTC. This gives the protein CASSKGVARENIQYF.